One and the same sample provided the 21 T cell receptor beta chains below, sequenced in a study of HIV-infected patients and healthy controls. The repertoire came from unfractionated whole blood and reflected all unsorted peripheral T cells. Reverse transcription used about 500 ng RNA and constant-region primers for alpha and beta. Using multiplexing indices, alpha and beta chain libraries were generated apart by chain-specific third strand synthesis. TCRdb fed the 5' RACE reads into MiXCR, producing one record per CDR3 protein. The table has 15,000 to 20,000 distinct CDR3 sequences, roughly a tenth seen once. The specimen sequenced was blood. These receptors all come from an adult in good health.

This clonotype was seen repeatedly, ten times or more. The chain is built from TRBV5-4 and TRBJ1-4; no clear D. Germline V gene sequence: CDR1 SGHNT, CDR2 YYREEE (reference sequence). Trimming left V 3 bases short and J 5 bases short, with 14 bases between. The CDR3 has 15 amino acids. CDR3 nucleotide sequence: TGTGCCAGCAGCTACGGACCTTCCCCGAATGAAAAACTGTTTTTT. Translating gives CASSYGPSPNEKLFF.

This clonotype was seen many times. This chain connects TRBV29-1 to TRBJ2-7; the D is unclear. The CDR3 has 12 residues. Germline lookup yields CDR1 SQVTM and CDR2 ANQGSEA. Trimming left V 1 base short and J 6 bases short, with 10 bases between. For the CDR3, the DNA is TGCAGCGTTGAAGTGGGTGCAGGCGAGCAGTACTTC. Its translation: CSVEVGAGEQYF.

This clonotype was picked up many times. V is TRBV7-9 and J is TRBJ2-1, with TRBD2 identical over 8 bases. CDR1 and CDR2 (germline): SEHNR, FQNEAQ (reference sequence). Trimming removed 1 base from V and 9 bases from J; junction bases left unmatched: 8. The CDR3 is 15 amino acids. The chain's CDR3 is CASSLGKAGAPEQFF. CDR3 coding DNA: TGTGCCAGCAGCTTAGGGAAAGCGGGAGCTCCTGAGCAGTTCTTC.

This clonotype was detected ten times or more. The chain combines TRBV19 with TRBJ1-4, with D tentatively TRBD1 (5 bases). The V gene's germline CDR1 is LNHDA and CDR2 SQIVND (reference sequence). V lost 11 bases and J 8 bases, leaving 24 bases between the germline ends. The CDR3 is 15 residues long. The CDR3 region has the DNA TGTGCCTCGCCAAGAACGAGGGGCTTGAGCGAAAAACTGTTTTTT. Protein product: CASPRTRGLSEKLFF.

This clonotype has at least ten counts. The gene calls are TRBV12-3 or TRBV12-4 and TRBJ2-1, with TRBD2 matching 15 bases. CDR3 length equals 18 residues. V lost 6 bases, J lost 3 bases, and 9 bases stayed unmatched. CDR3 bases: TGTGCCAGCAGCCTTGGACTAGCGGGAGGGCCTATCTACAATGAGCAGTTCTTC. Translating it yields CASSLGLAGGPIYNEQFF.

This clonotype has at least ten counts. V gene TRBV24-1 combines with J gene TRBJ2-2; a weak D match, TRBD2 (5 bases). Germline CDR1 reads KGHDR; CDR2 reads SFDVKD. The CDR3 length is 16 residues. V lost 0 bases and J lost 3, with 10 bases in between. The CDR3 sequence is CATSDLGGSDTGELFF. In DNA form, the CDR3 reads TGTGCCACCAGTGATTTGGGCGGGTCGGACACCGGGGAGCTGTTTTTT.

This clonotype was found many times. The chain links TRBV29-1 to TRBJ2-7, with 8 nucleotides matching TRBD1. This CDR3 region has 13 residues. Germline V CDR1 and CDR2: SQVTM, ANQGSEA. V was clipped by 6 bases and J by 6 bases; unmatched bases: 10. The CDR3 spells CSVIDQGAGEQYF. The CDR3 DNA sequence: TGCAGCGTGATCGACCAGGGGGCGGGCGAGCAGTACTTC.

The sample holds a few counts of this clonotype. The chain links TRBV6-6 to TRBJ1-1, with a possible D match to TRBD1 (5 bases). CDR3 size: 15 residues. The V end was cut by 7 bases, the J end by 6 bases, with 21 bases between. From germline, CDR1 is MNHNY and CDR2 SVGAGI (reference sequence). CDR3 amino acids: CASTPSQGRGAEAFF. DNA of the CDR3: TGTGCCAGCACTCCCTCGCAGGGACGTGGCGCTGAAGCTTTCTTT.

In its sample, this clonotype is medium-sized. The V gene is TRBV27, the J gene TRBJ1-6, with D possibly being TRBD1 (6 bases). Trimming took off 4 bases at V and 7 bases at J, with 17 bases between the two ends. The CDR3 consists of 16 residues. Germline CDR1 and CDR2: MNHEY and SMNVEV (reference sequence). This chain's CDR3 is CASSSRPTGGNSPLHF. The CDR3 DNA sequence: TGTGCCAGCAGTTCCCGGCCGACAGGCGGGAATTCACCCCTCCACTTT.

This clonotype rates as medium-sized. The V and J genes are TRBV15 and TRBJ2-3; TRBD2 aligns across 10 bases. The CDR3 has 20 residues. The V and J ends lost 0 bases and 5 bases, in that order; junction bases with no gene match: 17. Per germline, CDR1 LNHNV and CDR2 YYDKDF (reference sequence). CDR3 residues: CATSRDPGLAGEGIGDTQYF. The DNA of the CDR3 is TGTGCCACCAGCAGAGATCCCGGGCTAGCGGGAGAGGGTATAGGAGATACGCAGTATTTT.

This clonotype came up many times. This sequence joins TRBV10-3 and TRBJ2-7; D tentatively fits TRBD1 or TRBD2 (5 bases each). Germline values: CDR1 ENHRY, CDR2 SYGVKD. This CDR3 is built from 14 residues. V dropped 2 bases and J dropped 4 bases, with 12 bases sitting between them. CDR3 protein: CAISEGPGAYEQYF. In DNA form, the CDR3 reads TGTGCCATCAGTGAGGGACCCGGGGCGTACGAGCAGTACTTC.

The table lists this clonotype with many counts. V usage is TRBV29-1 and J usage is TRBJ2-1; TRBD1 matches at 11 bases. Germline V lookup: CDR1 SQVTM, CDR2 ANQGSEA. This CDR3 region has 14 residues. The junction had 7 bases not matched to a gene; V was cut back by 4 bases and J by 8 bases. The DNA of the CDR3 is TGCAGCGTTGTTTCGGGACAGGGGGTCGATGAGCAGTTCTTC. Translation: CSVVSGQGVDEQFF.

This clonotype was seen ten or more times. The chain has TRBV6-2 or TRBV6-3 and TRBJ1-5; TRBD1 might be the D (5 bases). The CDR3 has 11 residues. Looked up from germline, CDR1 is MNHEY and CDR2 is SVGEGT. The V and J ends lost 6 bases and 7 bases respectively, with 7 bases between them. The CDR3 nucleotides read TGTGCCAGCAGCTCAGGGCAGCCCCAGCATTTT. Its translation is CASSSGQPQHF.

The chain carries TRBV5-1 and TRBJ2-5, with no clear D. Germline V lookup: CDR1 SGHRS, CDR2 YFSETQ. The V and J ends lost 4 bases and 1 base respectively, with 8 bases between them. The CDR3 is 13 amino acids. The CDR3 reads CASSLESQETQYF. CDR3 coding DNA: TGCGCCAGCAGCCTAGAGAGCCAAGAGACCCAGTACTTC.

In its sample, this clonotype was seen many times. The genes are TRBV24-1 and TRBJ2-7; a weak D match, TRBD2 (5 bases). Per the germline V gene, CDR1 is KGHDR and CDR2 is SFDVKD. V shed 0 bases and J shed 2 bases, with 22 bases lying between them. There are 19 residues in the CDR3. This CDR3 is CATSDLPQVLEAVPYEQYF. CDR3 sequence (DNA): TGTGCCACCAGTGATTTGCCGCAGGTCTTGGAGGCTGTCCCCTACGAGCAGTACTTC.

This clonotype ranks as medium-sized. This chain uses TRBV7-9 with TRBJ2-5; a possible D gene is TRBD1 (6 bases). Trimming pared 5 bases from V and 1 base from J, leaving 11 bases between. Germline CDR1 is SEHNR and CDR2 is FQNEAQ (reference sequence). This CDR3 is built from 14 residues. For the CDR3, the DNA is TGTGCCAGCAGCATCCAGGGGAGCCAAGAGACCCAGTACTTC. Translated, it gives CASSIQGSQETQYF.

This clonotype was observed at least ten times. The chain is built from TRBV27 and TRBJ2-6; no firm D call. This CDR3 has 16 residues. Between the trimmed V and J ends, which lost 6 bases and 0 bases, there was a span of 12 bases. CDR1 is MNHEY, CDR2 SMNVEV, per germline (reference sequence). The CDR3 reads CASSPRMNSGANVLTF. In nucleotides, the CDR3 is TGTGCCAGCAGCCCCCGGATGAACTCTGGGGCCAACGTCCTGACTTTC.

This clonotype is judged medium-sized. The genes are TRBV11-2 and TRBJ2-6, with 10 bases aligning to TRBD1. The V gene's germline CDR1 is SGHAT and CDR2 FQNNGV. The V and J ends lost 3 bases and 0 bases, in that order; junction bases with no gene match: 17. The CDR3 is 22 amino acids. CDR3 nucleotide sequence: TGTGCCAGCAGCTTCTTTATTCCGGGACAGGGGTGGAGAGGCTCTGGGGCCAACGTCCTGACTTTC. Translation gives CASSFFIPGQGWRGSGANVLTF.

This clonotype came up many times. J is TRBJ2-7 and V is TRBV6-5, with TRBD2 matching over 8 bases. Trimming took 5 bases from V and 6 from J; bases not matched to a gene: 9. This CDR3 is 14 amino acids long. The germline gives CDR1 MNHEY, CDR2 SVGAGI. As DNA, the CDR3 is TGTGCCAGCAGTCGGGCAGCGGGAGCGGGCGAGCAGTACTTC. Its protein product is CASSRAAGAGEQYF.

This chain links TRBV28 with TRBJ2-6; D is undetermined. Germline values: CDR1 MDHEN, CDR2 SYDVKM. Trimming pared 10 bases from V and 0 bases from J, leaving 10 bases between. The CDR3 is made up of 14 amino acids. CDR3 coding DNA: TGTGCCACCCTGCGGCCCTCTGGGGCCAACGTCCTGACTTTC. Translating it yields CATLRPSGANVLTF.

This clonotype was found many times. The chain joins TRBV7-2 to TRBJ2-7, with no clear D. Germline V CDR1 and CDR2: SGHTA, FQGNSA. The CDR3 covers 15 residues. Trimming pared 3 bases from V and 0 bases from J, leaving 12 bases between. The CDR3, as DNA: TGTGCCAGCAGCTTGATATTTCTATTCTCCTACGAGCAGTACTTC. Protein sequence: CASSLIFLFSYEQYF.